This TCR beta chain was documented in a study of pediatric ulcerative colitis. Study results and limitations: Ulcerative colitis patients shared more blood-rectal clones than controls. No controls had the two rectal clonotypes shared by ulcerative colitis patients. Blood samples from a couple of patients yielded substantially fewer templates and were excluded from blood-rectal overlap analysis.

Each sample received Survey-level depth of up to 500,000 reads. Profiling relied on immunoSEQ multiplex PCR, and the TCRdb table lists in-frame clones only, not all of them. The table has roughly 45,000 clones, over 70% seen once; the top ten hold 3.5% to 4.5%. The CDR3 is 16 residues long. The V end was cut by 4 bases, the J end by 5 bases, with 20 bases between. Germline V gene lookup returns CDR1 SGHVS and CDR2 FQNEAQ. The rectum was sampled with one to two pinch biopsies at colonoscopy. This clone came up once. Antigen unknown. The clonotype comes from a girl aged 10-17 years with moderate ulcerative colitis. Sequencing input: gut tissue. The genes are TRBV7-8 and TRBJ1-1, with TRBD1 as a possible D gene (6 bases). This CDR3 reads CASSSWGRTSSTEAFF. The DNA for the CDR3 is TGTGCCAGCAGCTCCTGGGGGCGGACGAGCTCGACTGAAGCTTTCTTT.